The next 20 T cell receptor beta chains were all read from a single sample in a study of T-cell reconstitution after alpha-beta-depleted transplantation in children. The TCRbeta library was prepared with unique molecular identifiers. TCRdb used MiXCR to reprocess the PCR reads, holding one entry per CDR3 protein. The repertoire holds about a million distinct CDR3 sequences, with about 30% as singletons. The sequencing here drew on PBMCs, mostly from graft donor cells, taken 360 days after TCRalphabeta/CD19-depleted stem cell transplant. The receptors here all came from a boy in the first two years of life who had a stem cell transplant for SCID, so the T cells may come from the graft donor.

This clonotype occurred a few times. The chain has TRBV12-3 or TRBV12-4 and TRBJ2-5, with a weak D call TRBD2 (7 bases). The CDR3 sequence is 15 residues long. Trimming shortened V by 3 bases and J by 5 bases, and 16 bases separated the two germline ends. CDR3 in amino acids: CASSLGQGREETQYF. DNA of the CDR3: TGTGCCAGCAGTTTGGGTCAGGGGAGGGAGGAGACCCAGTACTTC.

The chain recombines TRBV25-1 with TRBJ2-3; 10 nucleotides agree with TRBD2. Trimming cost V 1 base and J 1 base; bases outside gene matches: 8. The V gene's germline CDR1 is MGHDK and CDR2 SYGVNS. The CDR3 has 18 residues. The CDR3 is CASSESPSGGYGTDTQYF. The CDR3 DNA reads as TGTGCCAGCAGTGAATCGCCTAGCGGGGGATACGGCACAGATACGCAGTATTTT.

This clonotype was observed a handful of times. The chain couples TRBV12-3 or TRBV12-4 to TRBJ1-3; D unclear. The CDR3 is 16 residues long. Trimming stripped 3 bases from V and 0 bases from J, with 12 bases between. The CDR3 region is CASSFSRRSSGNTIYF. Written as DNA, the CDR3 is TGTGCCAGCAGTTTTAGCCGACGGAGCTCTGGAAACACCATATATTTT.

In this sample, this clonotype turned up a few times. The gene calls are TRBV29-1 and TRBJ2-7; weak D call: TRBD2 (5 bases). Germline loops: CDR1 SQVTM, CDR2 ANQGSEA. Trimming took off 7 bases at V and 1 base at J, with 11 bases between the two ends. This CDR3 contains 12 residues. In DNA, the CDR3 is TGCAGCGCCTGCCGGGATTCCTACGAGCAGTACTTC. Translated, it gives CSACRDSYEQYF.

In nucleotides, the CDR3 is TGTGCCAGCAGCTCCTCTTGGACTAGCAATGAGCAGTTCTTC. The encoded protein is CASSSSWTSNEQFF. This chain links TRBV7-3 with TRBJ2-1; TRBD2 aligns across 7 bases. With V trimmed by 4 bases and J by 6 bases, 6 bases remained unmatched. From germline, CDR1 is SGHTA and CDR2 FQGTGA. The CDR3 totals 14 residues.

The sample holds a few counts of this clonotype. The V and J genes are TRBV12-3 or TRBV12-4 and TRBJ1-5; a possible D gene is TRBD1 (5 bases). Trimming took off 5 bases at V and 6 bases at J, with 14 bases between the two ends. CDR3 size: 14 residues. This chain's CDR3 is CASSTEATGQPQHF. CDR3 DNA sequence: TGTGCCAGCAGTACGGAGGCCACAGGTCAGCCCCAGCATTTT.

Only a few counts were recorded for this clonotype. The V call is TRBV24-1, the J call TRBJ2-3; 7 bases map to TRBD1. The V gene's germline CDR1 is KGHDR and CDR2 SFDVKD. Unmatched junction bases numbered 15, after V lost 4 bases and J lost 6 bases. The CDR3 is 17 residues long. The CDR3 loop is CATSDPTGTAKTDTQYF. CDR3 DNA sequence: TGTGCCACCAGTGACCCAACGGGGACAGCTAAAACCGATACGCAGTATTTT.

There are a few counts of this clonotype. The CDR3 here is CASSPRVGISEAFF. As DNA, the CDR3 is TGTGCCAGCTCACCACGGGTGGGAATTTCTGAAGCTTTCTTT. The V and J genes are TRBV18 and TRBJ1-1, with unresolved D. The ends were cut back, 1 base at V and 6 bases at J, with 12 bases in the middle. Germline CDR1 and CDR2: KGHSH and LQKENI. The CDR3 sequence is 14 residues long.

There are a few counts of this clonotype. The chain combines TRBV10-3 with TRBJ1-1; D is perhaps TRBD1 (5 bases). The CDR3 is 15 residues long. CDR1 is ENHRY and CDR2 is SYGVKD in the germline V gene. Trimming removed 2 bases at V and 1 base at J, with 11 bases between. CDR3 in DNA: TGTGCCATCAGTGAGACGGGAGGGGCGAACACTGAAGCTTTCTTT. Its protein product is CAISETGGANTEAFF.

This clonotype was found a few times. The chain links TRBV5-1 to TRBJ1-1; possibly TRBD1 for D (5 bases). This CDR3 has 15 residues. Trimming stripped 2 bases from V and 1 base from J, with 12 bases between. Germline V lookup: CDR1 SGHRS, CDR2 YFSETQ. As DNA, the CDR3 is TGCGCCAGCAGCTTTACGTCCGGGGGGAACACTGAAGCTTTCTTT. Residues: CASSFTSGGNTEAFF.

The V gene is TRBV12-3 or TRBV12-4, the J gene TRBJ2-6; a weak D match, TRBD1 (6 bases). Trimming stripped 6 bases from V and 0 bases from J, with 15 bases between. The CDR3 is 17 amino acids. CDR3 sequence reads: CASSPQGVSSGANVLTF. CDR3 DNA sequence: TGTGCCAGCAGCCCACAGGGCGTAAGCTCTGGGGCCAACGTCCTGACTTTC.

The chain employs TRBV20-1 and TRBJ2-7; TRBD2 matches 9 bases. This CDR3 spans 14 amino acids. V was pared by 6 bases and J by 5 bases, with 11 bases of the junction left unmatched. From germline, CDR1 is DFQATT and CDR2 SNEGSKA (reference sequence). Written as DNA, the CDR3 is TGCAGTGCGCCCCTGAGCGGGGGGTGGCACGAGCAGTACTTC. The encoded protein is CSAPLSGGWHEQYF.

This clonotype was detected only a few times. V gene TRBV11-2 combines with J gene TRBJ2-7, with 8 bases aligning to TRBD2. J gave up 6 bases and V 3 bases, and 10 bases lay outside the gene matches. There are 15 residues in the CDR3. The V gene's germline CDR1 is SGHAT and CDR2 FQNNGV. CDR3 DNA sequence: TGTGCCAGCAGCTTCGCAGGTCGGCTAGCGGGCGAGCAGTACTTC. The encoded protein is CASSFAGRLAGEQYF.

The gene calls are TRBV5-1 and TRBJ1-3; D is ambiguous. With 2 bases removed from V and 0 bases from J, the gap between germline ends came to 12 bases. Germline assignment: CDR1 SGHRS and CDR2 YFSETQ. The CDR3 runs to 16 residues. In DNA form, the CDR3 reads TGCGCCAGCAGCTTAGAAAGTGGTTCCTCTGGAAACACCATATATTTT. Translated, it gives CASSLESGSSGNTIYF.

The chain couples TRBV6-1 to TRBJ2-7, with 10 bases lining up with TRBD2. With V trimmed by 6 bases and J by 2 bases, 7 bases remained unmatched. Germline V gene sequence: CDR1 MNHNS, CDR2 SASEGT. The CDR3 is made up of 15 amino acids. The CDR3 is CASSRVAGGPYEQYF. CDR3 DNA: TGTGCCAGCAGCCGAGTAGCGGGGGGCCCCTACGAGCAGTACTTC.

This clonotype was recorded many times. The chain is built from TRBV12-3 or TRBV12-4 and TRBJ2-7; D might be TRBD2 (5 bases). The CDR3 sequence is 12 residues long. Trimming left V 1 base short and J 5 bases short, with 6 bases between. As DNA, the CDR3 is TGTGCCAGCAGTTTAGGAGGGAACGAGCAGTACTTC. Translated, it gives CASSLGGNEQYF.

This sequence joins TRBV15 and TRBJ2-7, with 15 bases that match TRBD2. Germline CDR1 LNHNV, CDR2 YYDKDF (reference sequence). CDR3 length: 18 residues. Trimming cost V 1 base and J 4 bases; bases outside gene matches: 8. Written as DNA, the CDR3 is TGTGCCACCAGCAGAGCCCTAGGGACTAGCGGGGGGCCGTACGAGCAGTACTTC. Translated: CATSRALGTSGGPYEQYF.

This clonotype came up a few times. The chain uses TRBV27 and TRBJ2-7; a possible D gene is TRBD1 (6 bases). V lost 0 bases and J lost 2, with 14 bases in between. The CDR3 has 16 amino acids. Germline CDR1 reads MNHEY; CDR2 reads SMNVEV (reference sequence). The chain's CDR3 is CASSLSSGTRAYEQYF. CDR3 sequence (DNA): TGTGCCAGCAGTTTATCTTCCGGGACAAGGGCCTACGAGCAGTACTTC.

This clonotype was found once. The chain joins TRBV5-1 to TRBJ2-1; perhaps TRBD2 as D (6 bases). The CDR3 runs to 17 residues. V was cut by 3 bases and J by 0 bases, with 16 bases left in between. Germline V CDR1 and CDR2: SGHRS, YFSETQ. CDR3 sequence: CASSSGFRLDSYNEQFF. In DNA, the CDR3 is TGCGCCAGCAGCTCGGGCTTCAGACTAGACTCCTACAATGAGCAGTTCTTC.

The chain couples TRBV4-3 to TRBJ1-1, with TRBD1 as a possible D gene (5 bases). CDR3 length equals 15 residues. Looked up from germline, CDR1 is LGHNA and CDR2 is YSLEER. Trimming removed 4 bases at V and 0 bases at J, with 12 bases between. CDR3 bases: TGCGCCAGCAGCCCCGACAGATACATGAACACTGAAGCTTTCTTT. It codes for CASSPDRYMNTEAFF.